Presented here are 32 T cell receptor beta chains from one specimen sequenced in a study of graft-versus-host responses after intestinal transplantation. TCRdb's table, derived via immunoSEQ multiplex PCR, lists solely in-frame clones and lacks some. The sample consists of roughly 40,000 clones, over 85% of them appearing once. This sample comprised PBMCs, obtained roughly 270 days after transplant. These receptors were obtained from a human patient who received an intestinal transplant, so some T cells may come from the graft donor.

This clone has only a few counts. The rearrangement links TRBV6-5 to TRBJ1-4, with D unclear. V lost 7 bases to trimming and J lost 4 bases, with 1 base between them. Germline loops: CDR1 MNHEY, CDR2 SVGAGI. The CDR3 has 10 amino acids. CDR3 sequence reads: CASNNEKLFF. The CDR3 region has the DNA TGTGCCAGCAATAATGAAAAACTGTTTTTT.

V and J are TRBV15 and TRBJ1-4; D is perhaps TRBD1 (5 bases). Germline V gene sequence: CDR1 LNHNV, CDR2 YYDKDF (reference sequence). The CDR3 consists of 15 residues. V was clipped by 6 bases and J by 7 bases, with 18 bases between them. The CDR3 bases are TGTGCCACCAGGATCATGGGGGAAACCTCTGAAAAACTGTTTTTT. The encoded protein is CATRIMGETSEKLFF.

This chain connects TRBV4-1 to TRBJ1-1, with TRBD1 matching 7 bases. Germline V lookup: CDR1 MGHRA, CDR2 YSYEKL. J lost 3 bases, V lost 4 bases, and 11 bases had no gene match. This CDR3 contains 16 residues. CDR3 bases: TGCGCCAGCAGCCCCCAAGACAGGGTTCATCACACTGAAGCTTTCTTT. This codes for CASSPQDRVHHTEAFF.

This chain connects TRBV30 to TRBJ1-2; the D gene is possibly TRBD1 (5 bases). CDR3 length: 16 residues. The germline CDR1 and CDR2 sequences are GTSNPN and SVGIG (reference sequence). The ends were cut back, 0 bases at V and 4 bases at J, with 18 bases in the middle. The CDR3 spells CAWSVPPFQGGYGYTF. The CDR3 DNA reads TGTGCCTGGAGTGTCCCCCCTTTCCAGGGAGGCTATGGCTACACCTTC. The whole variable domain, filled in from reference TRBV30 and TRBJ1-2, reads SQTIHQWPATLVQPVGSPLSLECTVEGTSNPNLYWYRQAAGRGLQLLFYSVGIGQISSEVPQNLSASRPQDRQFILSSKKLLLSDSGFYLCAWSVPPFQGGYGYTFGSGTRLTVV.

This clone was counted a few times. The chain combines TRBV6-1 with TRBJ1-1; TRBD1 aligns across 8 bases. Germline CDR1 and CDR2: MNHNS and SASEGT. Losses at the gene ends were 6 bases for V and 3 bases for J; bases not matched to a gene: 9. CDR3 length: 15 amino acids. DNA for the CDR3: TGTGCCAGCAGACTCGGACAGGGTTGGGACACTGAAGCTTTCTTT. This sequence encodes CASRLGQGWDTEAFF.

This rearrangement joins TRBV11-2 to TRBJ2-1; tentatively, D is TRBD2 (5 bases). Germline lookup yields CDR1 SGHAT and CDR2 FQNNGV. Trimming cost V 5 bases and J 0 bases, with 11 bases left between them. CDR3 length equals 15 residues. The CDR3 region is CASSNGVSSYNEQFF. The CDR3 bases are TGTGCCAGCAGCAACGGGGTCTCCTCCTACAATGAGCAGTTCTTC.

This clone was found once. The chain's CDR3 is CASSYPGGYGYTF. CDR3 coding DNA: TGTGCCAGCAGTTACCCAGGGGGCTATGGCTACACCTTC. The rearrangement joins TRBV6-6 to TRBJ1-2; TRBD1 aligns across 7 bases. J lost 4 bases, V lost 2 bases, and 1 base had no gene match. The CDR3 totals 13 residues. Germline CDR1 reads MNHNY; CDR2 reads SVGAGI (reference sequence).

The chain links TRBV5-6 to TRBJ1-6; 7 bases are shared with TRBD1. Germline CDR1 is SGHDT and CDR2 is YYEEEE. The CDR3 spans 14 residues. Germline trimming cut 3 bases from V and 9 bases from J; bases unmatched to any gene: 6. The CDR3 protein is CASSSTGVTSPLHF. The CDR3 DNA sequence: TGTGCCAGCAGCTCTACAGGGGTCACTTCACCCCTCCACTTT.

This clone was seen more than once but under ten times. The chain employs TRBV5-5 and TRBJ2-7, with no clear D. CDR3 length: 13 amino acids. The germline CDR1 and CDR2 sequences are SGHKS and YYEKEE (reference sequence). Trimming took off 4 bases at V and 3 bases at J, with 11 bases between the two ends. The CDR3 DNA reads TGTGCCAGCAGCGTATCCACAAGCTACGAGCAGTACTTC. Residues: CASSVSTSYEQYF.

The rearrangement joins TRBV7-9 to TRBJ2-3; D might be TRBD1 (6 bases). This CDR3 comprises 11 residues. Looked up from germline, CDR1 is SEHNR and CDR2 is FQNEAQ (reference sequence). V was pared by 8 bases and J by 10 bases, with 13 bases between. In DNA form, the CDR3 reads TGTGCCAGCGGAGAAGGGGGTCCGCAGTATTTT. Encoded protein: CASGEGGPQYF.

The chain joins TRBV4-2 to TRBJ2-1; TRBD2 agrees at 9 bases. Unmatched junction bases numbered 4, after V lost 0 bases and J lost 4 bases. CDR1 is LGHNA, CDR2 YNFKEQ, per germline. This CDR3 contains 16 residues. As DNA, the CDR3 is TGTGCCAGCAGCCAAGAAGGGCGGGGGGGATACAATGAGCAGTTCTTC. It yields the protein CASSQEGRGGYNEQFF.

V is TRBV7-2 and J is TRBJ1-3; D is uncertain. This CDR3 contains 17 residues. Germline assignment: CDR1 SGHTA and CDR2 FQGNSA. Trimming shortened V by 4 bases and J by 0 bases, and 16 bases separated the two germline ends. Written as DNA, the CDR3 is TGTGCCAGCAGCTCCACATACCTTTCGAACTCTGGAAACACCATATATTTT. Its translation is CASSSTYLSNSGNTIYF. The full variable domain, in which reference TRBV7-2 and TRBJ1-3 provide the parts outside the CDR3, is GAGVSQSPSNKVTEKGKDVELRCDPISGHTALYWYRQSLGQGLEFLIYFQGNSAPDKSGLPSDRFSAERTGGSVSTLTIQRTQQEDSAVYLCASSSTYLSNSGNTIYFGEGSWLTVV.

This chain links TRBV7-9 with TRBJ2-3; the match to TRBD2 covers 8 bases. The CDR3 runs to 15 residues. V dropped 5 bases and J dropped 4; count of bases not matched to a gene: 8. Germline CDR1 reads SEHNR; CDR2 reads FQNEAQ (reference sequence). CDR3 sequence reads: CASSRTGGLADTQYF. CDR3 sequence (DNA): TGTGCCAGCAGCCGAACGGGGGGGCTTGCAGATACGCAGTATTTT.

The chain employs TRBV4-1 and TRBJ2-5; 7 bases align to TRBD2. V lost 4 bases, J lost 5 bases, and 10 bases stayed unmatched. Germline values: CDR1 MGHRA, CDR2 YSYEKL. This CDR3 is built from 15 residues. As DNA, the CDR3 is TGCGCCAGCAGCCCGCGGGCCTCCGGGAGGGAGACCCAGTACTTC. It translates to CASSPRASGRETQYF.

This rearrangement joins TRBV15 to TRBJ1-2, with unresolved D. Trimming stripped 1 base from V and 3 bases from J, with 12 bases between. This CDR3 spans 15 amino acids. The V gene's germline CDR1 is LNHNV and CDR2 YYDKDF (reference sequence). CDR3 sequence reads: CATSRGSDWDYGYTF. CDR3 DNA: TGTGCCACCAGCAGAGGCTCTGACTGGGACTATGGCTACACCTTC.

The rearrangement joins TRBV9 to TRBJ2-5; a weak D match, TRBD2 (6 bases). This CDR3 spans 14 amino acids. Germline CDR1 is SGDLS and CDR2 is YYNGEE. Deletions cut 4 bases from V and 2 bases from J, with 12 bases between. The CDR3 coding sequence is TGTGCCAGCAGCAGGGGAGGTGAACAAGAGACCCAGTACTTC. Translating gives CASSRGGEQETQYF.

The gene calls are TRBV5-1 and TRBJ1-4, with TRBD1 matching 11 bases. Trimming at V came to 1 base and at J to 3 bases, leaving 2 bases not matched to a gene. CDR1 is SGHRS, CDR2 YFSETQ, per germline. The CDR3 is 16 amino acids. The CDR3 region is CASSLTGQGANEKLFF. The CDR3 bases are TGCGCCAGCAGCTTGACGGGACAGGGGGCTAATGAAAAACTGTTTTTT.

The rearrangement joins TRBV5-1 to TRBJ1-2, with unresolved D. This CDR3 contains 13 residues. Germline V CDR1 and CDR2: SGHRS, YFSETQ. Trimming left V 1 base short and J 3 bases short, with 7 bases between. The CDR3 loop reads CASSLKADYGYTF. CDR3 sequence (DNA): TGCGCCAGCAGCTTGAAGGCGGACTATGGCTACACCTTC.

The gene calls are TRBV5-1 and TRBJ2-5; 10 bases are shared with TRBD2. The CDR3 loop spans 15 amino acids. From germline, CDR1 is SGHRS and CDR2 YFSETQ. The junction had 6 bases not matched to a gene; V was cut back by 5 bases and J by 2 bases. The CDR3 region is CASRESGGVQETQYF. CDR3 nucleotides: TGCGCCAGCAGGGAGAGCGGGGGGGTACAAGAGACCCAGTACTTC.

The chain combines TRBV7-9 with TRBJ1-2; D call uncertain. CDR3 length: 15 residues. Germline CDR1 and CDR2: SEHNR and FQNEAQ (reference sequence). V was clipped by 3 bases and J by 6 bases, with 17 bases between them. The CDR3 DNA sequence: TGTGCCAGCAGCTTGGGCGCGGAGAGGCGCCATGGCTACACCTTC. This sequence encodes CASSLGAERRHGYTF. Full variable domain (missing parts from reference TRBV7-9 and TRBJ1-2): DTGVSQNPRHKITKRGQNVTFRCDPISEHNRLYWYRQTLGQGPEFLTYFQNEAQLEKSRLLSDRFSAERPKGSFSTLEIQRTEQGDSAMYLCASSLGAERRHGYTFGSGTRLTVV.

The chain has TRBV18 and TRBJ2-7; 9 bases map to TRBD1. Germline values: CDR1 KGHSH, CDR2 LQKENI. CDR3 length: 16 residues. Losses at the gene ends were 4 bases for V and 6 bases for J; bases not matched to a gene: 13. The CDR3 spells CASSLDLTRTGAEQYF. In nucleotides, the CDR3 is TGTGCCAGCTCACTAGATTTAACGAGGACAGGGGCCGAGCAGTACTTC.

The chain combines TRBV7-2 with TRBJ2-2; D unclear. The CDR3 extends over 16 amino acids. Trimming pared 5 bases from V and 2 bases from J, leaving 15 bases between. Germline values: CDR1 SGHTA, CDR2 FQGNSA. The CDR3 is CASSHDRWPNTGELFF. CDR3 sequence (DNA): TGTGCCAGCAGCCACGACCGATGGCCTAACACCGGGGAGCTGTTTTTT.

The chain is built from TRBV7-9 and TRBJ2-2; TRBD1 is a possible D gene (5 bases). The CDR3 is 18 residues long. V was shortened by 1 base and J by 3 bases, with 18 bases between the two germline ends. Germline V CDR1 and CDR2: SEHNR, FQNEAQ (reference sequence). In DNA, the CDR3 is TGTGCCAGCAGCTTAGAACTTAGACAGTTATCCCACACCGGGGAGCTGTTTTTT. This translates into CASSLELRQLSHTGELFF.

The rearrangement uses TRBV5-8 and TRBJ2-5, with D possibly matching TRBD1 (6 bases). This CDR3 region has 15 residues. Trimming shortened V by 0 bases and J by 5 bases, and 14 bases separated the two germline ends. Germline V CDR1 and CDR2: SGHTS, YDEGEE. CDR3 amino acids: CASSLGQGLGETQYF. In DNA form, the CDR3 reads TGTGCCAGCAGCTTGGGGCAGGGGCTAGGGGAGACCCAGTACTTC.

This chain connects TRBV5-1 to TRBJ2-5, with a weak D call TRBD1 (5 bases). This CDR3 is built from 13 residues. Trimming pared 8 bases from V and 2 bases from J, leaving 13 bases between. Germline-derived CDR1 and CDR2 are SGHRS and YFSETQ. DNA for the CDR3: TGCGCCAGTAGACGACAGACTCAAGAGACCCAGTACTTC. Protein: CASRRQTQETQYF.

The genes are TRBV6-6 and TRBJ1-4; no reliable D call. Germline assignment: CDR1 MNHNY and CDR2 SVGAGI (reference sequence). The V gene lost 5 bases and the J gene lost 4 bases, with 8 bases spanning the gap. The CDR3 runs 13 residues. DNA for the CDR3: TGTGCCAGCAGTACCCGGGGTAATGAAAAACTGTTTTTT. Amino acids: CASSTRGNEKLFF.

This chain connects TRBV29-1 to TRBJ2-5; 12 bases match TRBD1. Germline CDR1 reads SQVTM; CDR2 reads ANQGSEA. This CDR3 has 15 amino acids. V shed 3 bases and J 3 bases; nucleotides not matched to a gene: 5. The chain's CDR3 is CSVEFGTGGEETQYF. The CDR3 bases are TGCAGCGTTGAGTTTGGGACAGGGGGCGAAGAGACCCAGTACTTC.

V and J are TRBV2 and TRBJ2-1, with TRBD2 identical over 9 bases. The CDR3 sequence is 15 residues long. Germline assignment: CDR1 SNHLY and CDR2 FYNNEI. J was trimmed by 5 bases and V by 5 bases; bases with no gene match: 7. CDR3 residues: CASSPPSGADNEQFF. As DNA, the CDR3 is TGTGCCAGCAGTCCCCCTAGCGGGGCTGACAATGAGCAGTTCTTC.

The CDR3 nucleotides are TGTGCCAGCAGCCTGTTCACCGGGGAGCTGTTTTTT. Protein sequence: CASSLFTGELFF. The chain couples TRBV11-3 to TRBJ2-2, with D unclear. Germline V gene lookup returns CDR1 SGHNT and CDR2 YENEEA. V shed 5 bases and J shed 4 bases, with 5 bases lying between them. This CDR3 spans 12 amino acids.

The CDR3 here is CASSLRRRDRVTDTQYF. The CDR3 DNA reads TGCGCCAGCAGCTTGCGCCGAAGGGACAGGGTAACAGATACGCAGTATTTT. V is TRBV5-1 and J is TRBJ2-3, with 9 bases fitting TRBD1. The CDR3 is 17 amino acids. Trimming cost V 1 base and J 3 bases; bases outside gene matches: 9. Germline V CDR1 and CDR2: SGHRS, YFSETQ.

The chain links TRBV30 to TRBJ1-2; 7 bases align to TRBD1. Per the germline V gene, CDR1 is GTSNPN and CDR2 is SVGIG (reference sequence). V shed 0 bases and J 6 bases; nucleotides not matched to a gene: 4. The CDR3 has 13 amino acids. The CDR3 reads CAWSVKGADGYTF. CDR3 nucleotides: TGTGCCTGGAGTGTAAAGGGGGCCGATGGCTACACCTTC.

The J gene is TRBJ2-3, the V gene TRBV7-2; D is perhaps TRBD1 (5 bases). V was clipped by 1 base and J by 0 bases, with 8 bases between them. The CDR3 extends over 15 amino acids. Germline V gives CDR1 SGHTA, CDR2 FQGNSA. The CDR3 DNA reads TGTGCCAGCAGCTTAGGGGGCGCTAGCACAGATACGCAGTATTTT. Translating gives CASSLGGASTDTQYF.